This passage covers 29 T cell receptor beta chains from one sample sequenced in a study of blood T cell repertoires in COVID-19. Profiling relied on immunoSEQ multiplex PCR, and the TCRdb table lists in-frame clones only, not all of them. The sample carries roughly 250,000 clones, about 87% recorded once. Sequences were obtained from PBMCs or T cells enriched from blood (not recorded which). The origin of the receptors is a man between 50 and 59 years old who had been exposed to COVID-19.

J is TRBJ2-2 and V is TRBV19, with D uncertain. CDR1 LNHDA and CDR2 SQIVND come from the germline V gene (reference sequence). The CDR3 loop spans 15 amino acids. Trimming pared 5 bases from V and 1 base from J, leaving 11 bases between. CDR3 residues: CASSDIRRNTGELFF. The CDR3 region has the DNA TGTGCCAGTAGTGACATTCGAAGGAACACCGGGGAGCTGTTTTTT.

The gene calls are TRBV11-2 and TRBJ1-3; possible D gene TRBD1, 5 bases. Germline V gives CDR1 SGHAT, CDR2 FQNNGV. There are 14 residues in the CDR3. V shed 4 bases and J shed 2 bases, with 9 bases lying between them. CDR3 loop: CASSSGRTGNTIYF. Here the CDR3 DNA reads TGTGCCAGCAGCTCAGGGAGGACTGGAAACACCATATATTTT.

The genes are TRBV7-8 and TRBJ1-2, with 8 nucleotides matching TRBD1. The length of the CDR3 is 18 residues. The V segment lost 1 base and the J segment 4 bases; nucleotides outside the gene matches: 14. CDR1 and CDR2 (germline): SGHVS, FQNEAQ. The CDR3 loop reads CASSLGRVGRGLAYGYTF. The CDR3 coding sequence is TGTGCCAGCAGCTTAGGGAGAGTTGGCAGGGGGCTTGCCTATGGCTACACCTTC.

V usage is TRBV6-5 and J usage is TRBJ1-1; D unresolved. V lost 2 bases to trimming and J lost 2 bases, with 15 bases between them. The CDR3 is 16 residues long. CDR1 and CDR2 from the germline V gene are MNHEY and SVGAGI. CDR3 coding DNA: TGTGCCAGCAGTTACGCGGTGACCGCGGTTAACACTGAAGCTTTCTTT. It yields the protein CASSYAVTAVNTEAFF.

The chain has TRBV5-6 and TRBJ2-1; no firm D call. CDR1 is SGHDT and CDR2 is YYEEEE in the germline V gene. The V end lost 2 bases, the J end lost 3 bases, and 12 bases lay between the germline ends. This CDR3 is built from 15 residues. CDR3 sequence reads: CASSLAPNLYNEQFF. The CDR3 bases are TGTGCCAGCAGCTTAGCCCCAAACCTCTACAATGAGCAGTTCTTC.

This chain links TRBV24-1 with TRBJ2-5, with D tentatively TRBD2 (5 bases). Looked up from germline, CDR1 is KGHDR and CDR2 is SFDVKD. V gave up 5 bases and J gave up 5 bases, with 14 bases separating them. The CDR3 extends over 14 amino acids. The CDR3 region is CATSGSGPGETQYF. The CDR3 coding sequence is TGTGCCACCAGTGGATCCGGGCCGGGGGAGACCCAGTACTTC.

The V call is TRBV5-1, the J call TRBJ2-5; 8 bases line up with TRBD1. Germline V gives CDR1 SGHRS, CDR2 YFSETQ. Unmatched junction bases numbered 10, after V lost 4 bases and J lost 2 bases. The CDR3 is made up of 16 amino acids. CDR3 nucleotide sequence: TGCGCCAGCAGCGGGCGGGGACAGGCGATACAAGAGACCCAGTACTTC. It yields the protein CASSGRGQAIQETQYF.

CDR3 region: CASSMDRGRQPQHF. CDR3 nucleotides: TGTGCCAGTAGTATGGACAGGGGGAGGCAGCCCCAGCATTTT. The chain links TRBV19 to TRBJ1-5, with TRBD1 matching over 10 bases. V was pared by 3 bases and J by 7 bases, with 3 bases of the junction left unmatched. The CDR3 length is 14 residues. The germline CDR1 and CDR2 sequences are LNHDA and SQIVND (reference sequence).

V usage is TRBV7-2 and J usage is TRBJ1-5; D unresolved. Trimming took 2 bases from V and 3 from J, leaving 11 bases between them. This CDR3 spans 15 amino acids. From germline, CDR1 is SGHTA and CDR2 FQGNSA. CDR3 DNA: TGTGCCAGCAGCTTAACCTCCAGTGACAATCAGCCCCAGCATTTT. Residues: CASSLTSSDNQPQHF.

The V and J genes are TRBV19 and TRBJ2-3, with TRBD2 matching over 8 bases. Unmatched junction bases numbered 7, after V lost 9 bases and J lost 2 bases. Germline loops: CDR1 LNHDA, CDR2 SQIVND (reference sequence). This CDR3 region has 14 residues. CDR3 sequence reads: CASRQRGNTDTQYF. The CDR3 coding sequence is TGTGCCAGCCGCCAGCGGGGGAACACAGATACGCAGTATTTT.

The chain links TRBV11-2 to TRBJ1-1; TRBD1 matches 9 bases. Germline CDR1 and CDR2: SGHAT and FQNNGV. The CDR3 spans 14 residues. V lost 5 bases, J lost 5 bases, and 6 bases stayed unmatched. The DNA for the CDR3 is TGTGCCAGCAGCGTAATCGACAGGGGGACTGAAGCTTTCTTT. This encodes CASSVIDRGTEAFF.

V and J are TRBV14 and TRBJ1-4, with unresolved D. There are 14 residues in the CDR3. V dropped 1 base and J dropped 8 bases, with 11 bases sitting between them. Germline V gene lookup returns CDR1 SGHDN and CDR2 FVKESK. The DNA for the CDR3 is TGTGCCAGCAGCCAAGGGGCTTTTATGGAAAAACTGTTTTTT. This sequence encodes CASSQGAFMEKLFF.

The V call is TRBV9, the J call TRBJ1-2; 9 positions match TRBD1. The CDR3 loop spans 15 amino acids. Trimming cost V 4 bases and J 4 bases; bases outside gene matches: 8. CDR1 and CDR2 (germline): SGDLS, YYNGEE. The CDR3 bases are TGTGCCAGCAGCCGCGGACAGGGGTCGGTCTATGGCTACACCTTC. Its translation is CASSRGQGSVYGYTF.

The chain has TRBV10-3 and TRBJ2-7; a weak D match, TRBD2 (5 bases). This CDR3 comprises 14 residues. Germline values: CDR1 ENHRY, CDR2 SYGVKD. V was trimmed by 8 bases and J by 4 bases, leaving 18 bases between them. The CDR3 bases are TGTGCCATCCGGGCGGGCCGGACCTCTTACGAGCAGTACGTC. Protein product: CAIRAGRTSYEQYV.

The chain is built from TRBV28 and TRBJ2-2; tentatively, D is TRBD1 (6 bases). CDR1 MDHEN and CDR2 SYDVKM come from the germline V gene. The CDR3 has 14 residues. V lost 10 bases and J 4 bases, leaving 16 bases between the germline ends. Written as DNA, the CDR3 is TGTGCCACCCAACCTACAGGGAGCACCGGGGAGCTGTTTTTT. It encodes CATQPTGSTGELFF.

The V call is TRBV24-1, the J call TRBJ1-2; D not certain. The CDR3 is made up of 15 amino acids. The germline CDR1 and CDR2 sequences are KGHDR and SFDVKD. V lost 0 bases to trimming and J lost 7 bases, with 14 bases between them. The CDR3 spells CATSDLLGRSRGYTF. CDR3 nucleotide sequence: TGTGCCACCAGTGATTTGCTCGGTCGCTCCCGTGGCTACACCTTC.

This chain uses TRBV7-2 with TRBJ2-5, with D hard to call. CDR1 and CDR2 from the germline V gene are SGHTA and FQGNSA. CDR3 length: 12 residues. Trimming removed 5 bases from V and 3 bases from J, with 7 bases in between. Written as DNA, the CDR3 is TGTGCCAGCAGCAACTACAAAGAGACCCAGTACTTC. Protein sequence: CASSNYKETQYF.

The chain joins TRBV18 to TRBJ1-4; 7 bases agree with TRBD1. The CDR3 contains 15 residues. J was trimmed by 5 bases and V by 3 bases; bases with no gene match: 6. The V gene's germline CDR1 is KGHSH and CDR2 LQKENI. In DNA form, the CDR3 reads TGTGCCAGCTCACCCTCCGGGACAGAAAATGAAAAACTGTTTTTT. Protein: CASSPSGTENEKLFF.

This clone was recorded only once. The genes are TRBV18 and TRBJ1-5; 8 bases fit TRBD1. Germline values: CDR1 KGHSH, CDR2 LQKENI. V gave up 5 bases and J gave up 0 bases; unmatched junction bases: 15. The CDR3 consists of 19 residues. The CDR3 bases are TGTGCCAGCTCAGCTACGCCGGGACAGGCGACATATAGCAATCAGCCCCAGCATTTT. It encodes CASSATPGQATYSNQPQHF.

The V gene is TRBV28, the J gene TRBJ1-2, with D possibly being TRBD1 (5 bases). The germline V gene has CDR1 MDHEN and CDR2 SYDVKM. This CDR3 spans 13 amino acids. Deletions cut 6 bases from V and 8 bases from J, with 16 bases between. CDR3 region: CASSLRGVHGYTF. As DNA, the CDR3 is TGTGCCAGCAGCCTCCGGGGGGTACACGGCTACACCTTC.

The rearrangement joins TRBV5-6 to TRBJ1-4, with D maybe TRBD1 (6 bases). Germline-derived CDR1 and CDR2 are SGHDT and YYEEEE. This CDR3 region has 16 residues. V dropped 4 bases and J dropped 0 bases, with 13 bases sitting between them. CDR3 sequence: CASSTWTAATNEKLFF. The CDR3 DNA reads TGTGCCAGCAGCACTTGGACAGCTGCAACTAATGAAAAACTGTTTTTT.

V is TRBV7-8 and J is TRBJ1-6; TRBD1 aligns across 9 bases. Germline CDR1 SGHVS, CDR2 FQNEAQ. V trimming: 5 bases; J trimming: 0 bases; junction bases outside the gene matches: 2. There are 16 residues in the CDR3. The CDR3 protein is CASSVTGGSYNSPLHF. As DNA, the CDR3 is TGTGCCAGCAGCGTGACAGGGGGCTCCTATAATTCACCCCTCCACTTT.

V gene TRBV12-3 or TRBV12-4 combines with J gene TRBJ2-5; D is possibly TRBD1 (6 bases). The CDR3 is made up of 13 amino acids. Trimming stripped 2 bases from V and 4 bases from J, with 8 bases between. CDR3 region: CASSLQQGETQYF. The CDR3 DNA is TGTGCCAGCAGTTTACAACAGGGAGAGACCCAGTACTTC.

The CDR3: CASSQMTGAGQPQHF. The CDR3 DNA reads TGCGCCAGCAGCCAAATGACAGGTGCAGGACAGCCCCAGCATTTT. V is TRBV4-1 and J is TRBJ1-5, with D possibly being TRBD1 (6 bases). Trimming took 2 bases from V and 7 from J, leaving 15 bases between them. The CDR3 runs 15 residues. Germline CDR1 reads MGHRA; CDR2 reads YSYEKL.

This chain links TRBV15 with TRBJ1-5, with 9 bases lining up with TRBD1. Germline assignment: CDR1 LNHNV and CDR2 YYDKDF (reference sequence). V was pared by 0 bases and J by 6 bases, with 15 bases of the junction left unmatched. The CDR3 spans 19 residues. CDR3 DNA: TGTGCCACCAGCAGAGACCTGGCCCTGACAGGGGGTGTAATTCAGCCCCAGCATTTT. It translates to CATSRDLALTGGVIQPQHF.

The rearrangement joins TRBV28 to TRBJ1-4; possibly TRBD1 for D (5 bases). V was shortened by 4 bases and J by 7 bases, with 13 bases between the two germline ends. The germline gives CDR1 MDHEN, CDR2 SYDVKM. This CDR3 comprises 14 residues. Here the CDR3 DNA reads TGTGCCAGCAGTTATTTAGGGGCGAGTGAAAAACTGTTTTTT. Its translation is CASSYLGASEKLFF.

CDR3 nucleotides: TGCGCCAGCAGCTTGGGGGGCACAGACCAAGAGACCCAGTACTTC. Translating gives CASSLGGTDQETQYF. The V and J genes are TRBV5-1 and TRBJ2-5, with a possible D match to TRBD1 (5 bases). The V end was cut by 0 bases, the J end by 0 bases, with 9 bases between. The CDR3 contains 15 residues. Germline CDR1 and CDR2: SGHRS and YFSETQ. The full variable domain, its missing parts supplied by reference TRBV5-1 and TRBJ2-5, is KAGVTQTPRYLIKTRGQQVTLSCSPISGHRSVSWYQQTPGQGLQFLFEYFSETQRNKGNFPGRFSGRQFSNSRSEMNVSTLELGDSALYLCASSLGGTDQETQYFGPGTRLLVL.

About this clone itself: This specimen includes other DNA sequences encoding the same CDR3. The chain has TRBV7-8 and TRBJ1-1, with D hard to call. This CDR3 region has 14 residues. The V and J ends lost 0 bases and 0 bases respectively, with 5 bases between them. Germline V gene data show CDR1 as SGHVS and CDR2 as FQNEAQ. CDR3 protein: CASSLALLNTEAFF. CDR3 sequence (DNA): TGTGCCAGCAGCTTAGCACTGTTGAACACTGAAGCTTTCTTT.

The chain combines TRBV7-3 with TRBJ1-2; D gene unclear. Trimming removed 7 bases from V and 4 bases from J, with 25 bases in between. CDR1 is SGHTA and CDR2 is FQGTGA in the germline V gene. The CDR3 is made up of 17 amino acids. In DNA form, the CDR3 reads TGTGCCAGCAACCCTCAGCCCCGCGGTGTCACGAGCTATGGCTACACCTTC. Its protein product is CASNPQPRGVTSYGYTF. Full variable domain (rest looked up from reference TRBV7-3 and TRBJ1-2): GAGVSQTPSNKVTEKGKYVELRCDPISGHTALYWYRQSLGQGPEFLIYFQGTGAADDSGLPNDRFFAVRPEGSVSTLKIQRTERGDSAVYLCASNPQPRGVTSYGYTFGSGTRLTVV.